This entry describes one T cell receptor (beta chain). Sequenced by immunoSEQ multiplex PCR; TCRdb stores in-frame clones only, minus some. Here the sample spans about 86,000 clones, approximately 94% being singletons. This sample is drawn from a study of control samples from healthy donors and cancer patients. The CDR3 runs to 15 residues. V was trimmed by 3 bases and J by 4 bases, leaving 16 bases between them. In germline, CDR1 is SGDLS, CDR2 YYNGEE. The sequenced material came from blood. This chain connects TRBV9 to TRBJ1-1; the D gene is possibly TRBD1 (5 bases). The TCR comes from a woman aged 18-35 years in good health. DNA for the CDR3: TGTGCCAGCAGCGCCGCAGCGGGGGTTGGCACTGAAGCTTTCTTT. This codes for CASSAAAGVGTEAFF.